This T cell receptor (beta chain) was identified in a study of T cell changes during pregnancy in multiple sclerosis. Libraries were prepared by immunoSEQ multiplex PCR; TCRdb keeps only in-frame clonotypes and omits some of them. The data show 50,000 to 65,000 clones, 93% seen once. V was shortened by 3 bases and J by 0 bases, with 4 bases between the two germline ends. CDR3 length: 12 residues. CDR1 is SGHKS and CDR2 is YYEKEE in the germline V gene (reference sequence). This chain links TRBV5-5 with TRBJ2-7, with no clear D. This receptor was taken from a female donor with multiple sclerosis, enrolled in a pregnancy study. The specimen comprised CD8+ T cells from peripheral blood mononuclear cells, sampled in the second trimester of pregnancy. The CDR3 spells CASSSSSYEQYF. CDR3 coding DNA: TGTGCCAGCAGCTCTAGCTCCTACGAGCAGTACTTC.